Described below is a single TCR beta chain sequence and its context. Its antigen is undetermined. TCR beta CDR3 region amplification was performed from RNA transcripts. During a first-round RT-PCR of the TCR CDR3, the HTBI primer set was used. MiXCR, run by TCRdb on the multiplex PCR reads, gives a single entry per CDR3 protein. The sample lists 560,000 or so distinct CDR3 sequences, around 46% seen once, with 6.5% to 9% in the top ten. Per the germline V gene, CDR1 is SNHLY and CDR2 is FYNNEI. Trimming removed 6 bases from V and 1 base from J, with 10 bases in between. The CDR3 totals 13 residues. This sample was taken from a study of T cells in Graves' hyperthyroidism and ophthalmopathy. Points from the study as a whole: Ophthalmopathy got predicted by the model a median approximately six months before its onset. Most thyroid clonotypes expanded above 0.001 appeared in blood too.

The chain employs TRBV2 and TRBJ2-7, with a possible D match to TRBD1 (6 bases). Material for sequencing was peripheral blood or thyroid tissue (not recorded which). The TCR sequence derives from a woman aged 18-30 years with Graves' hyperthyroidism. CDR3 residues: CASSWTDSYEQYF. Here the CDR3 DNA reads TGTGCCAGCAGCTGGACAGATTCCTACGAGCAGTACTTC.